This T cell receptor beta chain comes out of a study of control samples from healthy donors and cancer patients. The count of this clone is one. Here immunoSEQ multiplex PCR was the method, and the copy in TCRdb shows in-frame clones only, minus some. The data show approximately 120,000 clones, around 89% seen once. V dropped 0 bases and J dropped 6 bases, with 11 bases sitting between them. The CDR3 is made up of 14 amino acids. In germline, CDR1 is SGHTA, CDR2 FQGNSA. The clonotype was recovered from a woman aged 45-65 years in good health. Material: blood. This chain connects TRBV7-2 to TRBJ2-5, with D possibly TRBD1 on 5 matching bases. Here the CDR3 reads CASSLAQGEKTQYF. The CDR3 DNA reads TGTGCCAGCAGCTTAGCGCAGGGCGAGAAGACCCAGTACTTC.